This T cell receptor beta chain emerged from a study of shared clonotypes between healthy human individuals. Terminally differentiated effector memory CD45RA+ cells were excluded by CCR7 positive selection of CD45RO-negative cells. Profiling relied on immunoSEQ multiplex PCR, and the TCRdb table lists in-frame clones only, not all of them. This table has millions of clones, 85% to 95% appearing once. General observations from the study: Non-shared clonotypes displayed generation probabilities falling below those of clonotypes present in all four donors.

With regard to this clone: Its cognate antigen is unknown.

The CDR3 spans 17 residues. V lost 0 bases to trimming and J lost 10 bases; unmatched junction nucleotides: 10. In germline, CDR1 is SGHRS, CDR2 YFSETQ. The clonotype comes from a man between 18 and 35 years old in good health. Some clones in this sample may be carry-over from other donors' samples. The rearrangement links TRBV5-1 to TRBJ2-1; 13 bases are a match to TRBD2. The sample taken for sequencing was naive CD8+ T cells from PBMCs. The CDR3 here is CASSLGWALAGGNEQFF. The CDR3 DNA follows: TGCGCCAGCAGCTTGGGATGGGCACTAGCGGGAGGGAACGAGCAGTTCTTC. The full variable domain, with the rest looked up from reference TRBV5-1 and TRBJ2-1, is KAGVTQTPRYLIKTRGQQVTLSCSPISGHRSVSWYQQTPGQGLQFLFEYFSETQRNKGNFPGRFSGRQFSNSRSEMNVSTLELGDSALYLCASSLGWALAGGNEQFFGPGTRLTVL.